The subject of this entry is one T cell receptor beta chain. Its specificity is unknown. Libraries were prepared by immunoSEQ multiplex PCR; TCRdb keeps only in-frame clonotypes and omits some of them. The sample carries some 78,000 clones, roughly 86% recorded once. This record comes from a study of identifying expanded T cells in peripheral blood. Collection occurred without any documented infections or immune events in donors. Germline lookup yields CDR1 SNHLY and CDR2 FYNNEI. The CDR3 covers 11 residues. Trimming took 6 bases from V and 5 from J, leaving 4 bases between them. Study-level points and caveats: Over approximately two and four weeks, about 16.4 and 19 clones changed, versus around 1.2 between replicates. Clone count variance between two-week samples rose with total template count.

Sequenced: blood. The source of this sequence is a person aged 18 to 75 in good health. This chain uses TRBV2 with TRBJ2-2; D not resolved. CDR3 coding DNA: TGTGCCAGCAGGGCAACCGGGGAGCTGTTTTTT. Amino acids: CASRATGELFF. Full variable domain (outside the CDR3, taken from reference TRBV2 and TRBJ2-2): EPEVTQTPSHQVTQMGQEVILRCVPISNHLYFYWYRQILGQKVEFLVSFYNNEISEKSEIFDDQFSVERPDGSNFTLKIRSTKLEDSAMYFCASRATGELFFGEGSRLTVL.